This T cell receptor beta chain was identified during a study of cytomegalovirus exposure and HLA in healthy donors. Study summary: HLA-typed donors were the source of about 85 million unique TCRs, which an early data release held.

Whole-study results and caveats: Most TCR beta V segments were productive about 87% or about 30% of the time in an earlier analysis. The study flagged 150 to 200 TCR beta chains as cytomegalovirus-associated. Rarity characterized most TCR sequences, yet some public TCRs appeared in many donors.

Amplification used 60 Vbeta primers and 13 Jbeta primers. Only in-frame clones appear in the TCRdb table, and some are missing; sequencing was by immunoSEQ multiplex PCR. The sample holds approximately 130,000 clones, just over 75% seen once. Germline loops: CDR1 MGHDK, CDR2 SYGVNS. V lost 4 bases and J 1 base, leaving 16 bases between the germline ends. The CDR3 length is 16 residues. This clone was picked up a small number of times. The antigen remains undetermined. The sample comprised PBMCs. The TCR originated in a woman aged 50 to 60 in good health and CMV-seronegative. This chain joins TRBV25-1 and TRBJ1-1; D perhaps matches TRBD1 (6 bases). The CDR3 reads CASSARRGHKNTEAFF. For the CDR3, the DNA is TGTGCCAGCAGTGCGCGTAGGGGACATAAGAACACTGAAGCTTTCTTT.